These 24 T cell receptor beta chains originate from one sample sequenced in a study of CD8+ T cells in alopecia areata. Extracted RNA was reverse transcribed, and the resulting cDNA served as sequencing template. Assay: immunoSEQ multiplex PCR; the TCRdb copy retains only in-frame clones and omits some. The sample lists 160,000 or so clones; roughly 65% were seen once. Documented treatment: oral pan-JAK inhibitor, 5-10 mg twice daily. Sample: CD4+ T cells sorted from blood, taken at week 4, from a patient treated with tofacitinib. Every receptor here comes from a human donor with alopecia areata.

J is TRBJ2-5 and V is TRBV27, with 9 bases matching TRBD2. The CDR3 loop spans 15 amino acids. CDR1 is MNHEY, CDR2 SMNVEV, per germline (reference sequence). The trim removed 11 bases at V and 5 bases at J, leaving 15 bases unmatched. CDR3 amino acids: CASGGSGGHSETQYF. The CDR3 DNA is TGTGCCTCCGGGGGTAGCGGGGGACATTCGGAGACCCAGTACTTC.

This clone turned up a few times. The chain employs TRBV4-1 and TRBJ2-7, with 9 bases aligning to TRBD1. CDR1 MGHRA and CDR2 YSYEKL come from the germline V gene. There are 15 residues in the CDR3. Trimming removed 3 bases from V and 7 bases from J; junction bases left unmatched: 10. CDR3 nucleotides: TGCGCCAGCAGCCAGGGACAGGGCGGTCTTGGAGAGCAGTACTTC. Translation gives CASSQGQGGLGEQYF.

The DNA for the CDR3 is TGCAGCGTTGAGGCAGCCCCGAGGAATGGCTACACCTTC. It encodes CSVEAAPRNGYTF. This chain links TRBV29-1 with TRBJ1-2, with D unclear. Trimming took off 3 bases at V and 6 bases at J, with 14 bases between the two ends. The germline gives CDR1 SQVTM, CDR2 ANQGSEA. The CDR3 is 13 residues long.

J is TRBJ2-5 and V is TRBV30; D is undetermined. V lost 3 bases to trimming and J lost 3 bases, with 8 bases between them. The CDR3 contains 12 residues. Germline CDR1 GTSNPN, CDR2 SVGIG (reference sequence). Here the CDR3 reads CAWSAVKETQYF. In DNA, the CDR3 is TGTGCCTGGAGCGCAGTCAAAGAGACCCAGTACTTC. Full variable domain (remainder filled in from reference TRBV30 and TRBJ2-5): SQTIHQWPATLVQPVGSPLSLECTVEGTSNPNLYWYRQAAGRGLQLLFYSVGIGQISSEVPQNLSASRPQDRQFILSSKKLLLSDSGFYLCAWSAVKETQYFGPGTRLLVL.

The V call is TRBV30, the J call TRBJ1-1; tentatively, D is TRBD1 (5 bases). Germline V CDR1 and CDR2: GTSNPN, SVGIG (reference sequence). The CDR3 loop spans 10 amino acids. V was pared by 5 bases and J by 11 bases, with 12 bases between. The CDR3 region has the DNA TGTGCCTGGGGACAAGCTCGGGCTTTCTTT. Its translation is CAWGQARAFF.

The chain is built from TRBV29-1 and TRBJ2-1, with a tentative D call TRBD2 (6 bases). The CDR3 spans 14 residues. V was pared by 7 bases and J by 3 bases, with 16 bases between. CDR1 is SQVTM and CDR2 is ANQGSEA in the germline V gene. The CDR3 protein is CSAEEGLDYNEQFF. The CDR3 DNA reads as TGCAGCGCTGAGGAGGGGCTCGACTACAATGAGCAGTTCTTC.

The rearrangement uses TRBV6-5 and TRBJ2-7; 9 nucleotides line up with TRBD2. The germline gives CDR1 MNHEY, CDR2 SVGAGI. CDR3 length: 15 amino acids. Unmatched junction bases numbered 9, after V lost 4 bases and J lost 5 bases. CDR3 nucleotide sequence: TGTGCCAGCAGTTCGCCGGCGGGGGGGAGAGACGAGCAGTACTTC. Translating gives CASSSPAGGRDEQYF.

The chain has TRBV2 and TRBJ1-4; the D gene is possibly TRBD1 (5 bases). The CDR3 runs to 12 residues. V lost 8 bases and J 5 bases, leaving 9 bases between the germline ends. Germline CDR1 reads SNHLY; CDR2 reads FYNNEI. CDR3 amino acids: CASGAENEKLFF. For the CDR3, the DNA is TGTGCCAGCGGGGCAGAGAATGAAAAACTGTTTTTT.

The rearrangement joins TRBV5-1 to TRBJ2-2; possibly TRBD1 for D (5 bases). The CDR3 loop spans 12 amino acids. Looked up from germline, CDR1 is SGHRS and CDR2 is YFSETQ. Trimming took 5 bases from V and 5 from J, leaving 7 bases between them. The CDR3 nucleotides read TGCGCCAGCAGACAGGAGACCGGGGAGCTGTTTTTT. Encoded protein: CASRQETGELFF.

V and J are TRBV7-2 and TRBJ2-2; D not resolved. This CDR3 has 13 amino acids. Trimming took off 5 bases at V and 8 bases at J, with 12 bases between the two ends. Germline assignment: CDR1 SGHTA and CDR2 FQGNSA. The CDR3 coding sequence is TGTGCCAGCAGCGGACCTGTTGAAGGGGAGCTGTTTTTT. Translation: CASSGPVEGELFF. The full variable domain, rest sourced from reference TRBV7-2 and TRBJ2-2, is GAGVSQSPSNKVTEKGKDVELRCDPISGHTALYWYRQSLGQGLEFLIYFQGNSAPDKSGLPSDRFSAERTGGSVSTLTIQRTQQEDSAVYLCASSGPVEGELFFGEGSRLTVL.

The chain couples TRBV15 to TRBJ2-3, with D possibly TRBD2 on 7 matching bases. Trimming pared 0 bases from V and 0 bases from J, leaving 10 bases between. The CDR3 runs to 16 residues. Germline V lookup: CDR1 LNHNV, CDR2 YYDKDF (reference sequence). CDR3 in amino acids: CATSRDGGASTDTQYF. CDR3 sequence (DNA): TGTGCCACCAGCAGAGATGGGGGGGCTAGCACAGATACGCAGTATTTT.

V usage is TRBV7-3 and J usage is TRBJ2-2, with 9 positions matching TRBD2. The junction had 0 bases not matched to a gene; V was cut back by 3 bases and J by 1 base. Germline lookup yields CDR1 SGHTA and CDR2 FQGTGA. This CDR3 is 15 amino acids long. The CDR3 DNA reads TGTGCCAGCAGCTTTAGCGGGGGGAACACCGGGGAGCTGTTTTTT. Its protein product is CASSFSGGNTGELFF.

This clone was observed a handful of times. The chain recombines TRBV30 with TRBJ2-5; D remains ambiguous. CDR1 and CDR2 from the germline V gene are GTSNPN and SVGIG (reference sequence). Trimming removed 6 bases from V and 3 bases from J, with 8 bases in between. This CDR3 is built from 11 residues. Here the CDR3 reads CACNQKETQYF. DNA for the CDR3: TGTGCCTGTAACCAGAAAGAGACCCAGTACTTC.

This clone was seen only a few times. CDR3 nucleotide sequence: TGCGCCAGCAGCCAGGACAGGGTTGGCGCAGATACGCAGTATTTT. Residues: CASSQDRVGADTQYF. The chain combines TRBV4-1 with TRBJ2-3; 8 nucleotides match TRBD1. This CDR3 has 15 residues. Germline trimming cut 3 bases from V and 4 bases from J; bases unmatched to any gene: 6. From germline, CDR1 is MGHRA and CDR2 YSYEKL.

On this clone itself: A read error may account for a junction end that differs from germline. The V gene is TRBV7-7, the J gene TRBJ2-1; 11 bases are shared with TRBD1. The V gene's germline CDR1 is SSHAT and CDR2 FNYEAQ (reference sequence). The CDR3 is 15 amino acids. The CDR3, as DNA: TGTGCTAGCAGCTTAGGACAGGGGGCCCACAATGAGCAGTTCTTC. It translates to CASSLGQGAHNEQFF.

A few counts support this clone. This sequence joins TRBV6-5 and TRBJ2-3; 8 nucleotides align to TRBD2. This CDR3 is 15 amino acids long. Per the germline V gene, CDR1 is MNHEY and CDR2 is SVGAGI. The V and J ends lost 4 bases and 4 bases, in that order; junction bases with no gene match: 7. The CDR3 bases are TGTGCCAGCAGTTCTCGGGGGGGCGGGGCAGATACGCAGTATTTT. This codes for CASSSRGGGADTQYF.

The rearrangement joins TRBV25-1 to TRBJ2-7; D not resolved. The CDR3 loop spans 11 amino acids. Germline V gives CDR1 MGHDK, CDR2 SYGVNS. With 2 bases removed from V and 5 bases from J, the gap between germline ends came to 4 bases. The CDR3 protein is CASSEGHEQYF. The CDR3 DNA reads TGTGCCAGCAGTGAAGGCCACGAGCAGTACTTC.

The V call is TRBV7-2, the J call TRBJ1-1; no clear D gene. The V gene lost 4 bases and the J gene lost 2 bases, with 11 bases spanning the gap. The CDR3 sequence is 14 residues long. Germline values: CDR1 SGHTA, CDR2 FQGNSA. The CDR3, as DNA: TGTGCCAGCAGCTCCAGCTTGATTAACACTGAAGCTTTCTTT. Residues: CASSSSLINTEAFF.

V usage is TRBV5-6 and J usage is TRBJ2-7, with a weak D call TRBD2 (6 bases). The CDR3 runs to 14 residues. V was pared by 4 bases and J by 5 bases, with 16 bases between. Germline V gene lookup returns CDR1 SGHDT and CDR2 YYEEEE. In nucleotides, the CDR3 is TGTGCCAGCAGCCAACCGGGAGTAGTACACGAGCAGTACTTC. Residues: CASSQPGVVHEQYF.

This chain uses TRBV9 with TRBJ1-2, with 7 bases fitting TRBD1. The V gene's germline CDR1 is SGDLS and CDR2 YYNGEE. Trimming cost V 2 bases and J 4 bases; bases outside gene matches: 5. This CDR3 has 14 amino acids. In DNA, the CDR3 is TGTGCCAGCAGCGTCGACAGGGATGGCTATGGCTACACCTTC. It specifies CASSVDRDGYGYTF.

The chain is built from TRBV29-1 and TRBJ2-6; no clear D gene. CDR3 size: 16 residues. CDR1 is SQVTM and CDR2 is ANQGSEA in the germline V gene. V was pared by 2 bases and J by 1 base, with 12 bases between. CDR3 amino acids: CSVEIGVLSGANVLTF. The DNA of the CDR3 is TGCAGCGTTGAAATTGGGGTCCTATCTGGGGCCAACGTCCTGACTTTC.

The rearrangement uses TRBV29-1 and TRBJ2-5; no definite D call. The CDR3 has 12 residues. V shed 0 bases and J shed 1 base, with 3 bases lying between them. Germline assignment: CDR1 SQVTM and CDR2 ANQGSEA. CDR3 DNA: TGCAGCGTTGAAGACGGCCAAGAGACCCAGTACTTC. Residues: CSVEDGQETQYF.

The chain recombines TRBV6-5 with TRBJ2-4, with D tentatively TRBD1 or TRBD2 (6 bases each). This CDR3 has 15 amino acids. Trimming removed 6 bases at V and 4 bases at J, with 16 bases between. Germline V gene sequence: CDR1 MNHEY, CDR2 SVGAGI. CDR3 amino acids: CASSPGGTWKNIQYF. The CDR3 DNA is TGTGCCAGCAGCCCCGGGGGCACATGGAAAAACATTCAGTACTTC.

This clone showed up just a few times. The chain employs TRBV29-1 and TRBJ2-7; D assignment may be TRBD1 or TRBD2 (5 bases each). The CDR3 loop spans 14 amino acids. The germline V gene encodes CDR1 SQVTM and CDR2 ANQGSEA. The V gene lost 7 bases and the J gene lost 1 base, with 17 bases spanning the gap. CDR3 protein: CSAVTSGGSYEQYF. DNA for the CDR3: TGCAGCGCGGTAACCAGTGGGGGTTCCTACGAGCAGTACTTC.